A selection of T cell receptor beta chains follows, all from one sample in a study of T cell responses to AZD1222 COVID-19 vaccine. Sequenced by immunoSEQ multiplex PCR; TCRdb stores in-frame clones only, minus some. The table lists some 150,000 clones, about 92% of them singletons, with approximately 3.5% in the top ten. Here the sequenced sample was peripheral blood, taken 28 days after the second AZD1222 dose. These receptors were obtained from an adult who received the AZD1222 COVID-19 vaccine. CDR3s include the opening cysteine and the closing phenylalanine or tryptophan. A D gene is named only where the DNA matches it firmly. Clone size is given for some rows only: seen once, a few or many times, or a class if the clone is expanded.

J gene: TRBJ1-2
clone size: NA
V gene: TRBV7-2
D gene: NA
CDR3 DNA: TGTGCCAGCAGCCCAAGGGTCAGGGGTAAGGATGGCTACACCTTC
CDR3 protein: CASSPRVRGKDGYTF

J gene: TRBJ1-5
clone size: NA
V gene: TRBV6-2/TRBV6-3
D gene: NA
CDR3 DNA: TGTGCCAGCAGTTACTCGGGAGGAAGGCAGCCCCAGCATTTT
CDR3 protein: CASSYSGGRQPQHF

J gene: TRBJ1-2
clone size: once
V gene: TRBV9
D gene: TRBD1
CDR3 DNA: TGTGCCAGCAGCGCCCACAGGGGGCAGGGGTATGGCTACACCTTC
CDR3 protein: CASSAHRGQGYGYTF

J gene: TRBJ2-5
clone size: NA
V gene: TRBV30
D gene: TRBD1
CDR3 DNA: TGTGCCTGGAGATTGGGACAGGGTTTTCGAGAGACCCAGTACTTC
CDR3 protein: CAWRLGQGFRETQYF

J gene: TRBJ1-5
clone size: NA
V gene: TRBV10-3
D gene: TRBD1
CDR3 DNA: TGTGCCATCAGGGGGACAGTGGATCAGCCCCAGCATTTT
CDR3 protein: CAIRGTVDQPQHF

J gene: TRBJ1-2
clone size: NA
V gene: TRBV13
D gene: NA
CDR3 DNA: TGTGCCAGCAGCTTAGGGCTAGAGTCCTATGGCTACACCTTC
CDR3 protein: CASSLGLESYGYTF

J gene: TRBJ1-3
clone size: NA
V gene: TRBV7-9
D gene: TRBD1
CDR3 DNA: TGTGCCAGCAGCCGGGGACAGGGGATCGCTGGAAACACCATATATTTT
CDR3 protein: CASSRGQGIAGNTIYF

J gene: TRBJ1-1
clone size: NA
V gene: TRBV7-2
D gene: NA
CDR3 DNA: TGTGCCAGCAGCTTGGGCGGACAAGAAGCTTTCTTT
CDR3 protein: CASSLGGQEAFF

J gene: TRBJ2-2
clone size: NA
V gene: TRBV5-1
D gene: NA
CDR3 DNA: TGCGCCAGCTGCCCCGGGACTCCAAGCACCGGGGAGCTGTTTTTT
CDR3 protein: CASCPGTPSTGELFF

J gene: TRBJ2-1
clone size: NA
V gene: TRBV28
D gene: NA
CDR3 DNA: TGTGCCAGCAGTCCTCGTGTCGGTGAGCAGTTCTTC
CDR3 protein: CASSPRVGEQFF

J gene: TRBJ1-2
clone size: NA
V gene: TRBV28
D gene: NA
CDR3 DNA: TGTGCCACTTACAGCCTTAACTATGGCTACACCTTC
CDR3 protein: CATYSLNYGYTF

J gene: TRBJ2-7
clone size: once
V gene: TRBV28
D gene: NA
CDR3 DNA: TGTGCCAGCAGTTTGTATTTCGGAAGGACGGGGGAGCAGTACTTC
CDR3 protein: CASSLYFGRTGEQYF

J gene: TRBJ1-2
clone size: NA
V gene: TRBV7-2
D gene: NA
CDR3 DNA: TGTGCCAGCAGCTTAATGAGCTTAGCTAACTATGGCTACACCTTC
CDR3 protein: CASSLMSLANYGYTF

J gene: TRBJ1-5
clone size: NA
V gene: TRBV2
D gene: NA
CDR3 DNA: TGTGCCAGCAGTGAAGCTCTAAGGGGAGGGGGCAATCAGCCCCAGCATTTT
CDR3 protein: CASSEALRGGGNQPQHF

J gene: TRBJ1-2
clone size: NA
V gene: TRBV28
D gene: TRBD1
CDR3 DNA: TGTGCCAGCAGTTCCGCCGGGACAGGGGGGTACTATGGCTACACCTTC
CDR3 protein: CASSSAGTGGYYGYTF

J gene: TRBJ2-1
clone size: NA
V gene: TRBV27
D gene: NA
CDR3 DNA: TGTGCCAGCAGTCCCTATTCAGAAAATGAGCAGTTCTTC
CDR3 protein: CASSPYSENEQFF

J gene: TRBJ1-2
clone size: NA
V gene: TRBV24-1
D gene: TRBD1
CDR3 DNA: TGTGCCACCAGTGGTCCGGGACAGACCTATGGCTACACCTTC
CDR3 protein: CATSGPGQTYGYTF

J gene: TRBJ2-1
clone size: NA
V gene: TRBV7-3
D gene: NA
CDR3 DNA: TGTGCCAGCAGCCTTTCGGACAGTTTCAACAATGAGCAGTTCTTC
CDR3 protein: CASSLSDSFNNEQFF

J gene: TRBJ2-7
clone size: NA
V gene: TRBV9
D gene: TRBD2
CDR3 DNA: TGTGCCAGCAGCGTATCGTCTAGCGGGTCCTACGAGCAGTACTTC
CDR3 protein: CASSVSSSGSYEQYF

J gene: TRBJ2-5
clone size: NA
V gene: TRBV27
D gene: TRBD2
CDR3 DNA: TGTGCCAGCAGTTTAGGGACTAGCGGGAAGGGGACCCAGTACTTC
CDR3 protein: CASSLGTSGKGTQYF

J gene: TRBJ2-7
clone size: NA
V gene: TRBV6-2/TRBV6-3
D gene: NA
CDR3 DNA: TGTGCCAGCAGTTTCCTCTACGAGCAGTACTTC
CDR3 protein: CASSFLYEQYF

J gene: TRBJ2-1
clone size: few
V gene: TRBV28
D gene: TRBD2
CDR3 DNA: TGTGCCAGCAGTTTATCCCCTCACCTAGCGGGGAGTAACAATGAGCAGTTCTTC
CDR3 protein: CASSLSPHLAGSNNEQFF